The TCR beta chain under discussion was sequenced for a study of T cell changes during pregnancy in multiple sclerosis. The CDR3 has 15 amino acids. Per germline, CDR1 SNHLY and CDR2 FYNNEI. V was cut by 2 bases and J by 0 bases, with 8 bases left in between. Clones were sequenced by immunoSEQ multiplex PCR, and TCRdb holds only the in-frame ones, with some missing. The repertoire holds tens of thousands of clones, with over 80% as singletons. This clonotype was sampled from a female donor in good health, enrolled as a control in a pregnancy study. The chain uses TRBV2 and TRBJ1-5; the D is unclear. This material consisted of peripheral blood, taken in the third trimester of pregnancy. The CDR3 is CASSERLYSNQPQHF. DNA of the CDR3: TGTGCCAGCAGTGAAAGACTTTATAGCAATCAGCCCCAGCATTTT.